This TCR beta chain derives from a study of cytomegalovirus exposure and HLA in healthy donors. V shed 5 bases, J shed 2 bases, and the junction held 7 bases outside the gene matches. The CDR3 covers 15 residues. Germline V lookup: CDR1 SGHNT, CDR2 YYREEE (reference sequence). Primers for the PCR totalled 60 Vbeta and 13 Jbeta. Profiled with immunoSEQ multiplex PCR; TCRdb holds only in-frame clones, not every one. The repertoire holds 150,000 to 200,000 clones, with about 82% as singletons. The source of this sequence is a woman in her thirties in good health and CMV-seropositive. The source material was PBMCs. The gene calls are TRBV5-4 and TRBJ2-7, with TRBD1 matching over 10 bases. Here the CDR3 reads CASRSGTGAPYEQYF. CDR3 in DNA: TGTGCCAGCAGAAGTGGGACAGGGGCCCCCTACGAGCAGTACTTC. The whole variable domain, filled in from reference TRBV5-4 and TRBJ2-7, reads ETGVTQSPTHLIKTRGQQVTLRCSSQSGHNTVSWYQQALGQGPQFIFQYYREEENGRGNFPPRFSGLQFPNYSSELNVNALELDDSALYLCASRSGTGAPYEQYFGPGTRLTVT.